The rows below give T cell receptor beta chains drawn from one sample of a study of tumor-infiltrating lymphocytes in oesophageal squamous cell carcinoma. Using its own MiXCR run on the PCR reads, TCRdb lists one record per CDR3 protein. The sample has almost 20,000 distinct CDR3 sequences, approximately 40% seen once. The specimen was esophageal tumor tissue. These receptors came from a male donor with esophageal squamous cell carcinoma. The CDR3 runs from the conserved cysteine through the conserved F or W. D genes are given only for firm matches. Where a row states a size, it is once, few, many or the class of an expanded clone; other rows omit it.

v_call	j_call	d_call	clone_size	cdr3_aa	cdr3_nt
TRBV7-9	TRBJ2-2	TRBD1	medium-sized	CASSWTGEAGELFF	TGTGCCAGCAGCTGGACAGGGGAGGCCGGGGAGCTGTTTTTT
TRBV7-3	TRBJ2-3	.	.	CASSPKPTDTQYF	TGTGCCAGCAGCCCCAAGCCCACAGATACGCAGTATTTT
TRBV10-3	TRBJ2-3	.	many	CAISSDSGTDTQYF	TGTGCCATCAGCTCGGACAGCGGCACAGATACGCAGTATTTT
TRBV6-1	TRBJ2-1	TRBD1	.	CASSEQDRGQSPLHF	TGTGCCAGCAGTGAACAGGACAGGGGGCAGTCACCCCTCCACTTC
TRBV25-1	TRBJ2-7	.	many	CASSGSGGPYEQYF	TGTGCCAGCAGTGGGAGCGGAGGGCCCTACGAGCAGTACTTC
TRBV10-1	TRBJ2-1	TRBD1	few	CASSESVRGRRFF	TGCGCCAGCAGTGAGTCGGTCAGGGGGCGCCGGTTCTTC
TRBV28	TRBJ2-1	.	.	CASSLGGPKYNEQFF	TGTGCCAGCAGTTTGGGGGGACCCAAGTACAATGAGCAGTTCTTC
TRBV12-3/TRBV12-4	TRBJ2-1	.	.	CASSLRGSYNEQFF	TGTGCCAGCAGTTTACGCGGGTCGTACAATGAGCAGTTCTTC
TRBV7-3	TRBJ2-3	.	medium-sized	CASTTRWARVADTQYF	TGTGCCAGCACTACCCGGTGGGCCAGGGTAGCAGATACGCAGTATTTT
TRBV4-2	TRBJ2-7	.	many	CASSQDPAGVYEQYF	TGTGCCAGCAGCCAAGACCCAGCGGGTGTCTACGAGCAGTACTTC
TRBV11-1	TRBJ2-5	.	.	CASSLGTAQETQYF	TGTGCCAGCAGCTTAGGGACAGCCCAAGAGACCCAGTACTTC
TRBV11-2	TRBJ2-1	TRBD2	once	CASSSGWGNEQFF	TGTGCCAGCAGTAGCGGGTGGGGCAATGAGCAGTTCTTC
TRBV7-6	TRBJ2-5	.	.	CASSSRPRDNQETQYF	TGTGCCAGCAGCTCCCGGCCAAGGGACAACCAAGAGACCCAGTACTTC
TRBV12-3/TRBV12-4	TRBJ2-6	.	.	CASCPISGANVLTF	TGTGCCAGCTGCCCCATCTCTGGGGCCAACGTCCTGACTTTC
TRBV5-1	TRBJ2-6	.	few	CASSLKGSASSGANVLTF	TGCGCCAGCAGCTTAAAGGGCAGCGCTAGCTCTGGGGCCAACGTCCTGACTTTC
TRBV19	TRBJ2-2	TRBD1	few	CASSIRRGQGDIGELFF	TGTGCCAGTAGTATTCGCCGGGGACAGGGAGACATCGGGGAGCTGTTTTTT
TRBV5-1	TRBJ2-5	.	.	CASSSFQETQYF	TGCGCCAGCAGCTCATTCCAAGAGACCCAGTACTTC
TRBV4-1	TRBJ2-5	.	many	CASSQDSVRQETQYF	TGCGCCAGCAGCCAAGACTCCGTGCGGCAAGAGACCCAGTACTTC
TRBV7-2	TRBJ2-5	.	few	CASSLGPEMAQYF	TGTGCCAGCAGCTTAGGCCCCGAGATGGCCCAGTACTTC
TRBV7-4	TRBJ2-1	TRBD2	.	CASSPWTSGRVGQFF	TGTGCCAGCAGCCCATGGACTAGCGGGAGGGTGGGGCAGTTCTTC
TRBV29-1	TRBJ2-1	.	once	CSVDPGHHNEQFF	TGCAGCGTTGACCCGGGACATCACAATGAGCAGTTCTTC
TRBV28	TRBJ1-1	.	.	CASSRGGQPEAFF	TGTGCCAGCAGTAGAGGGGGGCAGCCTGAAGCTTTCTTT
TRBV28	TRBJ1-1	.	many	CASSLAGLYTEAFF	TGTGCCAGCAGTTTGGCAGGGTTGTACACTGAAGCTTTCTTT
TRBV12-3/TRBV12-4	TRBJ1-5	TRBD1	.	CATSGQEQPQHF	TGTGCCACCTCGGGACAGGAACAGCCCCAGCATTTT
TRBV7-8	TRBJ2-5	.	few	CASSPSGGGQETQYF	TGTGCCAGCAGCCCATCAGGGGGGGGCCAAGAGACCCAGTACTTC
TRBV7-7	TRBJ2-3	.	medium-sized	CASSLDKGHTQYF	TGTGCTAGCAGCTTAGACAAAGGGCATACGCAGTATTTT
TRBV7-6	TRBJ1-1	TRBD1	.	CASSQGQVDYEQYF	TGTGCCAGCAGCCAAGGACAGGTCGACTACGAGCAGTACTTT
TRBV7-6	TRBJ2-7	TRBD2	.	CASSNSGRSYEQYF	TGTGCCAGCAGTAATAGCGGGAGGAGCTACGAGCAGTACTTC
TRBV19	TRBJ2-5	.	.	CASSMGGGTAETQYF	TGTGCCAGTAGTATGGGGGGGGGGACAGCGGAGACCCAGTACTTC
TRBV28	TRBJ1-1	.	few	CASSLSAGTMNTEAFF	TGTGCCAGCAGTTTATCGGCAGGAACCATGAACACTGAAGCTTTCTTT
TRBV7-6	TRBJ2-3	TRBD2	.	CASSLGLARTDTQYF	TGTGCCAGCAGCCTAGGACTAGCCCGCACAGATACGCAGTATTTT
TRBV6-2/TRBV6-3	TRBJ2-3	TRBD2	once	CASGLAGGVTDTQYF	TGTGCCAGCGGGTTAGCGGGAGGAGTCACAGATACGCAGTATTTT
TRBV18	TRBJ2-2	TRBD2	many	CASSPQGLAGTGELFF	TGTGCCAGCTCACCACAGGGACTAGCGGGCACCGGGGAGCTGTTTTTT
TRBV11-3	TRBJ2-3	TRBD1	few	CASSFSGTGDTGELYF	TGTGCCAGCAGCTTTTCCGGGACAGGGGACACCGGGGAGCTGTATTTT
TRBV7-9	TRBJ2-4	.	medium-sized	CASSFGGTKNIQYF	TGTGCCAGCAGCTTTGGCGGGACCAAAAACATTCAGTACTTC
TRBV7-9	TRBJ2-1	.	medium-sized	CASSGGDNYNEQFF	TGTGCCAGCAGTGGGGGGGACAACTACAATGAGCAGTTCTTC
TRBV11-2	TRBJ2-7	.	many	CASSLETGYEQYF	TGTGCCAGCAGCTTAGAGACGGGCTACGAGCAGTACTTC
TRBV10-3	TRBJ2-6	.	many	CAIILHGRLHLRF	.
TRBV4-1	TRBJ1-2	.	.	CASSQDRVRGDYGYTF	TGCGCCAGCAGCCAAGATCGAGTTAGGGGGGACTATGGCTACACCTTC
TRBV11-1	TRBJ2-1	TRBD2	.	CASSSLAGGNNEQFF	TGTGCCAGCAGCTCTTTAGCGGGAGGCAACAATGAGCAGTTCTTC
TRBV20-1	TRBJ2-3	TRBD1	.	CSARSGDRPRQYF	TGCAGTGCTAGAAGTGGGGACAGGCCTAGGCAGTATTTT
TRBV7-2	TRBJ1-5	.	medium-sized	CASSLSWVSNQPQHF	TGTGCCAGCAGCTTATCTTGGGTCAGCAATCAGCCCCAGCATTTT
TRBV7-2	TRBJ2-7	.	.	CASSLAGRTYEQYF	TGTGCCAGCAGCTTAGCAGGGAGGACCTACGAGCAGTACTTC
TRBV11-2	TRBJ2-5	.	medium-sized	CASSLDPHRLQETQYF	TGTGCCAGCAGCTTAGACCCCCATAGGCTCCAAGAGACCCAGTACTTC
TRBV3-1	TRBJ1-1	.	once	CASSQWTEGGTEAFF	TGTGCCAGCAGCCAATGGACAGAAGGCGGCACTGAAGCTTTCTTT
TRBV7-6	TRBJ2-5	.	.	CASSLSGIETQYF	TGTGCCAGCAGCTTATCAGGAATAGAGACCCAGTACTTC
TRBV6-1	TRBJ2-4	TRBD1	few	CASSEEGQGVWAKNIQYF	TGTGCCAGCAGTGAAGAGGGACAGGGGGTCTGGGCCAAAAACATTCAGTACTTC
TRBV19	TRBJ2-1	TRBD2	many	CASSKPTSGSYNEQFF	TGTGCCAGTAGTAAACCAACTAGCGGGAGCTACAATGAGCAGTTCTTC
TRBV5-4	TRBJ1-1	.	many	CASSVQGAEEAFF	TGTGCCAGCAGCGTGCAAGGGGCGGAGGAAGCTTTCTTT
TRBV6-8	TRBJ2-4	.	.	CASSYGSLVAKNIQYF	TGTGCCAGCAGTTACGGCAGCCTCGTAGCCAAAAACATTCAGTACTTC
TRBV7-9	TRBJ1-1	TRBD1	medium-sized	CASSVGQGNTEAFF	TGTGCCAGCAGCGTGGGACAGGGGAACACTGAAGCTTTCTTT
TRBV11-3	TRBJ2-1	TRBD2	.	CASSLGRSGRGSNEQFF	TGTGCCAGCAGCTTAGGTCGTAGCGGGAGAGGCAGCAATGAGCAGTTCTTC
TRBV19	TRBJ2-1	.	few	CASSSRVSSVSEQFF	TGTGCCAGTAGTAGTAGGGTCTCTAGCGTTTCCGAGCAGTTCTTC
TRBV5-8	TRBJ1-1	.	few	CASSYSSGEAFF	TGTGCCAGCAGCTACTCGTCGGGAGAAGCTTTCTTT
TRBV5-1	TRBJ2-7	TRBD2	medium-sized	CASSLESGRAYEQYF	TGCGCCAGCAGCTTAGAAAGCGGGAGGGCCTACGAGCAGTACTTC
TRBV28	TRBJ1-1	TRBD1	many	CASSSGGLGNTEAFF	TGTGCCAGCAGTTCAGGGGGCCTAGGGAACACTGAAGCTTTCTTT
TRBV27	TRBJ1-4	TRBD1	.	CASSLEGTGRGKLFF	TGTGCCAGCAGTTTGGAAGGGACAGGGAGGGGAAAACTGTTTTTT
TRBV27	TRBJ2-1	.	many	CASSLTYFWSSYNEQFF	TGTGCCAGCAGTTTAACTTACTTCTGGAGCTCCTACAATGAGCAGTTCTTC
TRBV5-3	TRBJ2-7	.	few	CARSPEGADEQYF	TGTGCCAGAAGTCCCGAAGGGGCCGACGAGCAGTACTTC